This T cell receptor beta chain was captured by sequencing in a study of PD-L1 blockade in urothelial cancer. Study context: Median T cell yield from blood was approximately 150,000.

The CDR3 is 14 residues long. The germline gives CDR1 SGHRS, CDR2 YFSETQ. V dropped 0 bases and J dropped 7; count of bases not matched to a gene: 6. Time point noted: peripheral blood 6 weeks after treatment start. Spiking of synthetic TCR analog templates was performed in each PCR. The assay was immunoSEQ multiplex PCR, and TCRdb's table has in-frame clones only and misses some. The table lists more than 45,000 clones, about four fifths of them singletons, with roughly 8.8% in the top ten. The clonotype was recovered from a man aged 70 or older with urothelial cancer. The sequenced sample was PBMCs, obtained around atezolizumab (anti-PD-L1) treatment. J is TRBJ1-1 and V is TRBV5-1, with 7 bases aligning to TRBD1. The CDR3 protein is CASSLDHRGGEAFF. CDR3 bases: TGCGCCAGCAGCTTGGACCACAGGGGTGGTGAAGCTTTCTTT.